This TCR beta chain came from a study of cytomegalovirus exposure and HLA in healthy donors. Findings and limits, study-wide: Subsequent analysis showed first-cohort TCR clusters tending to co-occur in 120 validation repertoires. A few of the chains that were CMV-associated were confirmed in vitro to be specific for CMV antigens. It was around 160 TCR beta chains that were listed as cytomegalovirus-associated.

Remarks on this clone: What it recognizes is unknown.

Generated by immunoSEQ multiplex PCR, the TCRdb table keeps only in-frame clones and is missing some. The sample has 120,000 to 150,000 clones, approximately 86% seen once; the top ten hold 7.5% to 10%. The donors formed part of the roughly 110-subject validation cohort, distinct from the approximately 630-subject first cohort. J gave up 4 bases and V 3 bases, and 3 bases lay outside the gene matches. The CDR3 totals 14 residues. The germline gives CDR1 MDHEN, CDR2 SYDVKM. V gene TRBV28 combines with J gene TRBJ1-5; 7 bases fit TRBD1. This clonotype originated in a woman in her late teens or twenties in good health and CMV-seropositive. Sequenced material: PBMCs. The CDR3 DNA follows: TGTGCCAGCAGTTTCGGACAGGCTAATCAGCCCCAGCATTTT. This translates into CASSFGQANQPQHF. The variable domain in full, completed from reference TRBV28 and TRBJ1-5, reads DVKVTQSSRYLVKRTGEKVFLECVQDMDHENMFWYRQDPGLGLRLIYFSYDVKMKEKGDIPEGYSVSREKKERFSLILESASTNQTSMYLCASSFGQANQPQHFGDGTRLSIL.